The rows below give T cell receptor beta chains drawn from one sample of a study of cytomegalovirus exposure and HLA in healthy donors. Only in-frame clones appear in the TCRdb table, and some are missing; sequencing was by immunoSEQ multiplex PCR. The data show about 140,000 clones, with around 70% seen just once and approximately 1.8% held by the top ten. What was sequenced was PBMCs. All receptors come from a woman younger than 45 in good health and CMV-seronegative. The conserved cysteine and the conserved F or W are not part of the CDR3 here. Fields, in order: J gene, V gene, CDR3 protein.

>TRBJ1-1|TRBV9
ASSPSGQARNTEAF
>TRBJ2-3|TRBV19
ASSIEGRLTDTQY
>TRBJ2-7|TRBV19
ASDRGGDEQY
>TRBJ2-7|TRBV5-4
ASSSGDRYSYEQY
>TRBJ1-1|TRBV18
ASSPGTGVHTEAF
>TRBJ1-1|TRBV9
ASSVEGGWTEAF
>TRBJ2-1|TRBV29-1
SVEGTSGRRGGEQF
>TRBJ1-2|TRBV7-3
ASSLDRGPDGYT
>TRBJ2-3|TRBV29-1
SVRGGAKDTQY
>TRBJ2-6|TRBV6-1
ASRHYSSGANVLT
>TRBJ2-5|TRBV14
ASSDSTGPQETQY
>TRBJ2-7|TRBV6-1
ASSAPTSKNPYEQY
>TRBJ2-3|TRBV30
ACLTSGRTDTQY
>TRBJ2-1|TRBV4-1
ASSQEGGIAGVNYNEQF
>TRBJ2-1|TRBV9
ASSVDPGLAYNEQF
>TRBJ2-1|TRBV5-1
ASRASGGAPYNEQF
>TRBJ2-7|TRBV7-8
ASSPGEIHEQY
>TRBJ2-1|TRBV13
ASSLVAGVTEQF
>TRBJ2-3|TRBV9
ASSVGTKDTQY
>TRBJ1-1|TRBV6-5
ASSYGRGTEAF
>TRBJ2-1|TRBV7-3
ASSVLAGASSEQF
>TRBJ1-2|TRBV28
ASTLTGVSNYGYT